The 15 T cell receptor beta chains below come from one sample, sequenced in a study of T-cell reconstitution after alpha-beta-depleted transplantation in children. It was with unique molecular identifiers that the TCRbeta library was prepared. TCRdb independently ran MiXCR on the PCR reads; one entry per CDR3 protein. The sample includes around 800,000 distinct CDR3 sequences, 15% to 20% of them seen just once. Sequenced material: PBMCs, mostly from graft donor cells, taken 360 days after TCRalphabeta/CD19-depleted stem cell transplant. These receptors were obtained from a male patient under 18 who had a stem cell transplant for acute lymphoblastic leukemia, so the T cells may come from the graft donor.

This clonotype was detected a few times. This sequence joins TRBV7-9 and TRBJ2-7; 10 positions match TRBD1. J lost 6 bases, V lost 5 bases, and 4 bases had no gene match. The CDR3 extends over 13 amino acids. The V gene's germline CDR1 is SEHNR and CDR2 FQNEAQ (reference sequence). The CDR3 loop reads CASSTGTGVEQYF. CDR3 bases: TGTGCCAGCAGCACTGGGACAGGGGTCGAGCAGTACTTC.

The chain employs TRBV15 and TRBJ2-7; TRBD1 matches at 9 bases. The CDR3 loop spans 15 amino acids. The junction had 9 bases not matched to a gene; V was cut back by 4 bases and J by 5 bases. Germline assignment: CDR1 LNHNV and CDR2 YYDKDF (reference sequence). CDR3 in DNA: TGTGCCACCAGCACTAACCGGGACAGGGAGCACGAGCAGTACTTC. The encoded protein is CATSTNRDREHEQYF.

J is TRBJ2-1 and V is TRBV12-3 or TRBV12-4; possible D gene TRBD2, 6 bases. V lost 3 bases and J lost 11, with 20 bases in between. CDR3 size: 15 residues. CDR3 amino acids: CASSFGDSFTHQQFF. For the CDR3, the DNA is TGTGCCAGCAGTTTCGGGGACTCGTTCACCCACCAGCAGTTCTTC.

This clonotype showed up just a few times. This rearrangement joins TRBV25-1 to TRBJ2-3; possible D gene TRBD2, 6 bases. V was pared by 4 bases and J by 4 bases, with 9 bases between. Per the germline V gene, CDR1 is MGHDK and CDR2 is SYGVNS. CDR3 length equals 13 residues. The chain's CDR3 is CASSGWGADTQYF. The CDR3 DNA is TGTGCCAGCAGTGGATGGGGGGCAGATACGCAGTATTTT.

The chain uses TRBV29-1 and TRBJ2-7, with 10 positions matching TRBD2. V shed 1 base and J 2 bases; nucleotides not matched to a gene: 11. This CDR3 has 17 residues. Germline V CDR1 and CDR2: SQVTM, ANQGSEA. The CDR3 loop reads CSVEGTSGSVYPYEQYF. The CDR3 nucleotides read TGCAGCGTTGAAGGGACTAGCGGATCCGTTTACCCCTACGAGCAGTACTTC.

This clonotype appeared once. The V gene is TRBV7-9, the J gene TRBJ2-2, with D unresolved. Looked up from germline, CDR1 is SEHNR and CDR2 is FQNEAQ (reference sequence). The CDR3 has 13 amino acids. The ends were cut back, 0 bases at V and 6 bases at J, with 5 bases in the middle. The CDR3 bases are TGTGCCAGCAGCTTAGCGCAGGCCGGGGAGCTGTTTTTT. Translating gives CASSLAQAGELFF.

This clonotype was detected only a few times. The rearrangement uses TRBV24-1 and TRBJ2-5; D remains ambiguous. The CDR3 runs 14 residues. V was trimmed by 4 bases and J by 1 base, leaving 9 bases between them. Per germline, CDR1 KGHDR and CDR2 SFDVKD. The CDR3 reads CATSDPFTQETQYF. CDR3 coding DNA: TGTGCCACCAGTGACCCCTTCACCCAAGAGACCCAGTACTTC.

This chain connects TRBV6-6 to TRBJ1-5, with D perhaps TRBD1 (5 bases). Germline V gene lookup returns CDR1 MNHNY and CDR2 SVGAGI (reference sequence). The CDR3 loop spans 17 amino acids. Trimming took 4 bases from V and 1 from J, leaving 17 bases between them. This chain's CDR3 is CASSSIREGRSNQPQHF. Written as DNA, the CDR3 is TGTGCCAGCAGTTCTATCAGGGAGGGAAGGAGCAATCAGCCCCAGCATTTT.

The CDR3 is CASSMDREGIEAFF. The CDR3 region has the DNA TGTGCCAGCAGCATGGACAGGGAAGGGATTGAAGCTTTCTTT. This rearrangement joins TRBV7-9 to TRBJ1-1; 8 bases fit TRBD1. Germline V gene lookup returns CDR1 SEHNR and CDR2 FQNEAQ (reference sequence). This CDR3 comprises 14 residues. J was trimmed by 7 bases and V by 5 bases; bases with no gene match: 9.

This clonotype came up many times. This chain uses TRBV7-9 with TRBJ1-2; 10 bases map to TRBD1. The CDR3 extends over 13 amino acids. The V gene's germline CDR1 is SEHNR and CDR2 FQNEAQ (reference sequence). The J segment lost 5 bases and the V segment lost 4 bases, leaving 1 base of the junction unmatched. CDR3 amino acids: CASSSGQGYGYTF. The CDR3 coding sequence is TGTGCCAGCAGCTCGGGACAGGGGTATGGCTACACCTTC.

J is TRBJ2-1 and V is TRBV28; TRBD2 matches at 8 bases. After removal of 1 base from V and 0 bases from J, the junction contained 5 bases not matched to a gene. The germline CDR1 and CDR2 sequences are MDHEN and SYDVKM. This CDR3 is built from 17 residues. CDR3 in DNA: TGTGCCAGCAGTTTATCCCGGACTAGCAGCTCCTACAATGAGCAGTTCTTC. Translated, it gives CASSLSRTSSSYNEQFF.

This clonotype occurred a few times. The chain carries TRBV2 and TRBJ1-1, with a weak D call TRBD1 (6 bases). The CDR3 totals 17 residues. CDR1 and CDR2 from the germline V gene are SNHLY and FYNNEI. Between the trimmed V and J ends, which lost 1 base and 1 base, there was a span of 16 bases. The CDR3 nucleotides read TGTGCCAGCAGTGAAGGGGGGGCGGCAGCGGGGAACACTGAAGCTTTCTTT. Translation: CASSEGGAAAGNTEAFF.

CDR3 loop: CATGQGTPYEQYF. Here the CDR3 DNA reads TGTGCCACCGGACAGGGCACTCCCTACGAGCAGTACTTC. The V gene is TRBV15, the J gene TRBJ2-7; 8 positions agree with TRBD1. CDR3 length: 13 residues. Germline V gene data show CDR1 as LNHNV and CDR2 as YYDKDF (reference sequence). V shed 8 bases and J 2 bases; nucleotides not matched to a gene: 5.

This chain connects TRBV27 to TRBJ2-3; perhaps TRBD2 as D (6 bases). Germline-derived CDR1 and CDR2 are MNHEY and SMNVEV (reference sequence). The CDR3 consists of 16 residues. V was pared by 3 bases and J by 1 base, with 14 bases between. The chain's CDR3 is CASSFRLVGRTDTQYF. The CDR3 nucleotides are TGTGCCAGCAGTTTCCGACTAGTCGGTCGCACAGATACGCAGTATTTT.

This clonotype has just a few counts. The gene calls are TRBV4-1 and TRBJ2-7; weak D call: TRBD2 (6 bases). The CDR3 is 15 residues long. V lost 2 bases to trimming and J lost 2 bases, with 13 bases between them. CDR1 MGHRA and CDR2 YSYEKL come from the germline V gene. The CDR3 sequence: CASSQISGPTYEQYF. CDR3 in DNA: TGCGCCAGCAGCCAAATAAGCGGGCCCACCTACGAGCAGTACTTC.